Shown below are 12 T cell receptor beta chains from a single sample sequenced in a study of control samples from healthy donors and cancer patients. Data came from immunoSEQ multiplex PCR; TCRdb stores just in-frame clones and leaves some out. The sample lists about 130,000 clones, about 90% seen once, with around 2.1% in the top ten. Input material: blood. These TCRs come from a woman aged 45-65 years in good health.

This rearrangement joins TRBV3-1 (or the pseudogene TRBV3-2) to TRBJ1-1; 7 nucleotides agree with TRBD1. The length of the CDR3 is 16 residues. V lost 4 bases, J lost 4 bases, and 12 bases stayed unmatched. CDR1 and CDR2 (germline): LGHDT, YNNKEL (reference sequence). CDR3 in amino acids: CASSLSGGGWGTEAFF. CDR3 bases: TGTGCCAGCAGCCTATCAGGGGGTGGTTGGGGCACTGAAGCTTTCTTT.

The V gene is TRBV18, the J gene TRBJ1-2; D ambiguous. The CDR3 covers 13 residues. V lost 2 bases, J lost 4 bases, and 8 bases lay in between. CDR1 is KGHSH, CDR2 LQKENI, per germline. As DNA, the CDR3 is TGTGCCAGCTCACCAGCGGGCCTCTATGGCTACACCTTC. Translating it yields CASSPAGLYGYTF.

V usage is TRBV6-5 and J usage is TRBJ1-4; 8 bases map to TRBD1. Trimming cost V 0 bases and J 7 bases; bases outside gene matches: 1. This CDR3 comprises 14 residues. The germline V gene has CDR1 MNHEY and CDR2 SVGAGI. The CDR3 coding sequence is TGTGCCAGCAGTTACTCGACAGGGGCTGAAAAACTGTTTTTT. Amino acid sequence: CASSYSTGAEKLFF.

The rearrangement uses TRBV7-9 and TRBJ1-3; D gene unclear. The V gene's germline CDR1 is SEHNR and CDR2 FQNEAQ (reference sequence). The CDR3 loop spans 14 amino acids. Trimming left V 0 bases short and J 3 bases short, with 6 bases between. The CDR3: CASSLAAVGNTIYF. CDR3 coding DNA: TGTGCCAGCAGCTTAGCGGCGGTTGGAAACACCATATATTTT.

The chain joins TRBV27 to TRBJ1-1; D gene ambiguous. V lost 2 bases and J 0 bases, leaving 10 bases between the germline ends. Germline assignment: CDR1 MNHEY and CDR2 SMNVEV (reference sequence). The CDR3 is 15 amino acids. CDR3 sequence reads: CASSLMAGMNTEAFF. The CDR3 nucleotides read TGTGCCAGCAGTTTAATGGCAGGAATGAACACTGAAGCTTTCTTT.

The rearrangement uses TRBV19 and TRBJ1-5; 8 bases are a match to TRBD1. The germline CDR1 and CDR2 sequences are LNHDA and SQIVND (reference sequence). With V trimmed by 5 bases and J by 4 bases, 7 bases remained unmatched. CDR3 length: 15 amino acids. The CDR3 DNA sequence: TGTGCCAGTAGTTTGAGGGACAGGCCGAATCAGCCCCAGCATTTT. This encodes CASSLRDRPNQPQHF. Complete variable domain (other parts from reference TRBV19 and TRBJ1-5): DGGITQSPKYLFRKEGQNVTLSCEQNLNHDAMYWYRQDPGQGLRLIYYSQIVNDFQKGDIAEGYSVSREKKESFPLTVTSAQKNPTAFYLCASSLRDRPNQPQHFGDGTRLSIL.

J is TRBJ1-2 and V is TRBV2; D gene ambiguous. V gave up 3 bases and J gave up 1 base, with 6 bases separating them. CDR3 length: 13 amino acids. Per germline, CDR1 SNHLY and CDR2 FYNNEI. The CDR3 nucleotides are TGTGCCAGCAGTGACAACAGTAACTATGGCTACACCTTC. It encodes CASSDNSNYGYTF.

This sequence joins TRBV15 and TRBJ1-1, with D perhaps TRBD1 (6 bases). Trimming stripped 7 bases from V and 4 bases from J, with 19 bases between. CDR3 size: 15 residues. The germline V gene has CDR1 LNHNV and CDR2 YYDKDF (reference sequence). The CDR3 reads CATMGRGGRSTEAFF. Here the CDR3 DNA reads TGTGCCACCATGGGCAGGGGCGGAAGGAGCACTGAAGCTTTCTTT.

The chain carries TRBV6-2 or TRBV6-3 and TRBJ2-4; D ambiguous. The CDR3 sequence is 15 residues long. Trimming took off 1 base at V and 1 base at J, with 8 bases between the two ends. CDR1 MNHEY and CDR2 SVGEGT come from the germline V gene. Here the CDR3 DNA reads TGTGCCAGCAGTTACTGGACCCTGGCCAAAAACATTCAGTACTTC. Its translation: CASSYWTLAKNIQYF.

The V and J genes are TRBV5-1 and TRBJ2-1; TRBD2 matches 8 bases. V lost 4 bases to trimming and J lost 3 bases; unmatched junction nucleotides: 6. In germline, CDR1 is SGHRS, CDR2 YFSETQ. CDR3 length: 15 residues. The CDR3 reads CASSPAGDGYNEQFF. The CDR3 nucleotides are TGCGCCAGCAGCCCAGCGGGAGACGGCTACAATGAGCAGTTCTTC.

In this sample, this clone turned up once. The chain couples TRBV27 to TRBJ1-1; D remains ambiguous. Per germline, CDR1 MNHEY and CDR2 SMNVEV (reference sequence). This CDR3 spans 14 amino acids. V was trimmed by 3 bases and J by 7 bases, leaving 15 bases between them. The CDR3 is CASSFLGSSYEAFF. CDR3 DNA sequence: TGTGCCAGCAGTTTCTTAGGGAGCAGCTATGAAGCTTTCTTT.

V and J are TRBV18 and TRBJ1-1; unclear D gene. Trimming shortened V by 3 bases and J by 5 bases, and 13 bases separated the two germline ends. This CDR3 contains 14 residues. Germline V gene lookup returns CDR1 KGHSH and CDR2 LQKENI. The DNA of the CDR3 is TGTGCCAGCTCACCTCCCAGTGTCTTAACTGAAGCTTTCTTT. It yields the protein CASSPPSVLTEAFF.